Listed below are T cell receptor beta chains from one sample, sequenced in a study of T cells in Graves' hyperthyroidism and ophthalmopathy. Each CDR3 protein gets one entry after TCRdb re-called the multiplex PCR reads with MiXCR. The sample includes approximately 410,000 distinct CDR3 sequences, around 15% of them seen just once. The specimen was blood. These TCRs come from a woman aged 18-29 years with Graves' hyperthyroidism. Each CDR3 is given without its conserved first and last residue.

j_gene,v_gene,CDR3aa
TRBJ2-1,TRBV12-3/TRBV12-4,ASSHHDLAGGPREQF
TRBJ1-5,TRBV20-1,SAFDRRQYNQPQH
TRBJ2-5,TRBV7-9,ASRLGPIQETQY
TRBJ1-5,TRBV4-1,ASSQVLGQPQH
TRBJ2-1,TRBV19,ASTEDFTNVDEQF
TRBJ2-3,TRBV18,ASSPSMVDTQY
TRBJ2-7,TRBV2,ASRKQAGALYEQY
TRBJ2-3,TRBV7-9,ASSPRNTQY
TRBJ1-1,TRBV5-1,ASSFLPRTTEAF
TRBJ2-2,TRBV5-5,ASSAGTGRTGELF
TRBJ1-1,TRBV18,ASSLRSRGEGMNTEAF
TRBJ2-5,TRBV6-2/TRBV6-3,ASSFPFDGQQQETQY
TRBJ1-5,TRBV30,AWSVFGDQPQH
TRBJ1-1,TRBV12-5,ASGLDRGLVRPNTEAF
TRBJ2-5,TRBV5-6,ASTRLGGQETQY
TRBJ2-2,TRBV7-2,ASSLVWSSGRSTGELF
TRBJ2-2,TRBV28,ASSLAGAVNTGELF
TRBJ1-1,TRBV28,ASSSRVEAF
TRBJ1-5,TRBV5-6,ASSGQGGEPQH
TRBJ2-3,TRBV25-1,ASSEWSRGSTDTQY
TRBJ1-2,TRBV29-1,SVQGGGSDGYT
TRBJ2-2,TRBV30,ASSAVRGGTSGTGELF
TRBJ1-1,TRBV12-3/TRBV12-4,ASSPQGDLTEAF
TRBJ1-2,TRBV9,ASSVDQVPGDGYT
TRBJ2-7,TRBV30,AWSVANSDYEQY